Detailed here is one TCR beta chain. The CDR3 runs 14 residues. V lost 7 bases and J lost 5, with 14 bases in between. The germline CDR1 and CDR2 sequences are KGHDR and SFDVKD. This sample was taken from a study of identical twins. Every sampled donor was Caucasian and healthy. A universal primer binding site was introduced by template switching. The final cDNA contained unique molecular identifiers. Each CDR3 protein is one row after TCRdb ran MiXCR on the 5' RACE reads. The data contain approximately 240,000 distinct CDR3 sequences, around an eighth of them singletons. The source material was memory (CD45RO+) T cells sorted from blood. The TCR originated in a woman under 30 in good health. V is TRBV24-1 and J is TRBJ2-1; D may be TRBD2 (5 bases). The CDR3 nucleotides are TGTGCCACCAGCGCGGGCGAAATACACAATGAGCAGTTCTTC. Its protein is CATSAGEIHNEQFF.